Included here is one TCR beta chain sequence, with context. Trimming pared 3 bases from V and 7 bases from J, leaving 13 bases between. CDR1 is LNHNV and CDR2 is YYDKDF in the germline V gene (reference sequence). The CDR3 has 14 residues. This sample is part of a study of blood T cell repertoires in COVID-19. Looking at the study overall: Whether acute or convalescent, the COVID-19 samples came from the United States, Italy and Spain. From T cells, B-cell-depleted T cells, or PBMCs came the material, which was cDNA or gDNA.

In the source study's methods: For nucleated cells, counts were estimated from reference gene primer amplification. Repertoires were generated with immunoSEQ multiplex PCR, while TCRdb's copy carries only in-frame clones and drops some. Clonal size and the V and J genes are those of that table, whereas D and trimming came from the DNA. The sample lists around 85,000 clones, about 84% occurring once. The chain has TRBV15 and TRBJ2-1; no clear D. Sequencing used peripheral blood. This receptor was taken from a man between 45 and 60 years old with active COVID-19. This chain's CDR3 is CATSRARVENEQFF. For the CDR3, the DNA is TGTGCCACCAGCAGGGCCCGGGTGGAGAATGAGCAGTTCTTC.